The T cell receptor beta chain described here comes from a study of persistence of HIV-infected CD4 T cells. Notes on this clone: Its specificity is not known.

Trimming pared 1 base from V and 2 bases from J, leaving 17 bases between. Germline V CDR1 and CDR2: MGHDK, SYGVNS. The CDR3 spans 17 residues. The libraries were made with immunoSEQ version 4 in survey mode. TCRdb's copy holds only in-frame clones and misses some; the assay was immunoSEQ multiplex PCR. The data show roughly 32,000 clones, 80% to 90% seen once. An overlapping HIV-1 Gag peptide pool stimulated these cells at approximately 0.91 ug/peptide/mL. CD40L-negative CD69-negative CD45RO-high memory CD4+ T cells were sorted as populations depleted of antigen-responding cells. These HIV-1-infected adults initiated suppressive ART in chronic infection.

Sequencing was performed on CD4+ T cells sorted from PBMCs after approximately 19-hour stimulation, taken from a patient who received antiretroviral therapy. This chain uses TRBV25-1 with TRBJ1-1; D gene ambiguous. The source is an adult woman with HIV who was CMV-seropositive. The CDR3 bases are TGTGCCAGCAGTGAATTGTTAAATGGCACAGTTAACACTGAAGCTTTCTTT. Amino acid sequence: CASSELLNGTVNTEAFF.